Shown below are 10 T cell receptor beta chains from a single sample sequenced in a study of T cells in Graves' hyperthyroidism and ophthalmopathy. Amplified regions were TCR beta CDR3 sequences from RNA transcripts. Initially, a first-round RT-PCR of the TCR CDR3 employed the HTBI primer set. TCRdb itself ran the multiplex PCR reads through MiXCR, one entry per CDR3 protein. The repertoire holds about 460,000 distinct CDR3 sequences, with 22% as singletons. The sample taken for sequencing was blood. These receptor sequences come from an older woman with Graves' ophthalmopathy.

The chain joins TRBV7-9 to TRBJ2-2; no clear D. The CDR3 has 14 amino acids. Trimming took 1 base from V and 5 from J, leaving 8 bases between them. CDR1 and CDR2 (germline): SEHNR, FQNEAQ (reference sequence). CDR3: CASSLGDLTGELFF. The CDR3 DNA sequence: TGTGCCAGCAGCTTAGGGGATTTAACCGGGGAGCTGTTTTTT.

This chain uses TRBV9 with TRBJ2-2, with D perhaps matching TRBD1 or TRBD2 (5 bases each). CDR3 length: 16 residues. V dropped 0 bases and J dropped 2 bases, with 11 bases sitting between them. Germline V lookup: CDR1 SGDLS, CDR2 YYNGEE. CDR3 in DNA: TGTGCCAGCAGCGTAGGAGGGGCGATCAACACCGGGGAGCTGTTTTTT. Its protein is CASSVGGAINTGELFF.

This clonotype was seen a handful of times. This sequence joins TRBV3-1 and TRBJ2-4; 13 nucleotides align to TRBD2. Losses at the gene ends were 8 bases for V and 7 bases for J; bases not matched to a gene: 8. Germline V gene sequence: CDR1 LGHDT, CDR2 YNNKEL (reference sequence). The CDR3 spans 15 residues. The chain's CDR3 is CASSPPGLAGNIQYF. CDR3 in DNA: TGTGCCAGCTCACCCCCGGGACTAGCGGGGAACATTCAGTACTTC.

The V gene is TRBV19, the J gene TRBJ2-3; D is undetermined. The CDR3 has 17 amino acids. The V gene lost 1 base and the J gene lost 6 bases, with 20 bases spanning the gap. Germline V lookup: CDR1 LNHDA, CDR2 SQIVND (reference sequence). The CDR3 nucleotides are TGTGCCAGTAGTATAGGCTCCTTGGGCTCCCCATGGGATACGCAGTATTTT. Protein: CASSIGSLGSPWDTQYF.

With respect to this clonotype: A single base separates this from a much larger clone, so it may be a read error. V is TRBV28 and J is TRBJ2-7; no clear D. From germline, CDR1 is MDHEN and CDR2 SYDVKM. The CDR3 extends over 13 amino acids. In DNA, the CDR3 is TGTGCCTGCAGTGGGGTATTGGTCTACGAGCAGTACTTC. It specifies CACSGVLVYEQYF.

Here the CDR3 DNA reads TGTGCCAGCCTTGGAGCGGGGATCCAAGAGACCCAGTACTTC. This translates into CASLGAGIQETQYF. This chain joins TRBV3-1 and TRBJ2-5, with TRBD2 matching over 7 bases. The germline gives CDR1 LGHDT, CDR2 YNNKEL (reference sequence). The CDR3 has 14 amino acids. The ends lost 8 bases at V and 1 base at J; junction bases unmatched: 7.

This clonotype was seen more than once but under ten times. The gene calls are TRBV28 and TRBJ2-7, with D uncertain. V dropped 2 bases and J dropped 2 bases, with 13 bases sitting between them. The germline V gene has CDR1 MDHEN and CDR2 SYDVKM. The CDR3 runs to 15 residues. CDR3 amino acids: CASSLPKAATYEQYF. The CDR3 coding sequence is TGTGCCAGCAGTTTACCTAAGGCAGCGACCTACGAGCAGTACTTC. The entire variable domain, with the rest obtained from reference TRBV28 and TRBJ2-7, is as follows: DVKVTQSSRYLVKRTGEKVFLECVQDMDHENMFWYRQDPGLGLRLIYFSYDVKMKEKGDIPEGYSVSREKKERFSLILESASTNQTSMYLCASSLPKAATYEQYFGPGTRLTVT.

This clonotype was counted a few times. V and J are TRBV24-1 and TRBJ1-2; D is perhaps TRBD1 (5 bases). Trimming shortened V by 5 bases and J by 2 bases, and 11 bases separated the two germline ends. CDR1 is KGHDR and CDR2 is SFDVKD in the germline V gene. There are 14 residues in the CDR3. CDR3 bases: TGTGCCACCAGTGGTCAGGGTTCGAACTATGGCTACACCTTC. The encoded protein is CATSGQGSNYGYTF.

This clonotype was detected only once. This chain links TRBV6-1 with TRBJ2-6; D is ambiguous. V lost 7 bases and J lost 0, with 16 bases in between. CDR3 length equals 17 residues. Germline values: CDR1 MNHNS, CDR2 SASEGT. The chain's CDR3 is CASTSPDRYSGANVLTF. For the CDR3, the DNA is TGTGCCAGCACCTCCCCCGACCGGTACTCTGGGGCCAACGTCCTGACTTTC.

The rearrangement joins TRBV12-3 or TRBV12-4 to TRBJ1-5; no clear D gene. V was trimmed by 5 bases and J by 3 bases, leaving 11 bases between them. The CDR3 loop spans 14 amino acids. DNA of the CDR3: TGTGCCAGCAGTGGGTACAACGTCAATCAGCCCCAGCATTTT. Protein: CASSGYNVNQPQHF.